The clone carrying this T cell receptor beta chain has just a few counts. Its antigen is not identified. The CDR3 spans 14 residues. V dropped 2 bases and J dropped 8; count of bases not matched to a gene: 6. Germline CDR1 is KGHSH and CDR2 is LQKENI. The sample belongs to a study of beta chain features in type 1 diabetes. At the level of the study: Comparable age, gender and cell yields were observed in patients relative to healthy donors. The study's findings and limits: TCRB CDR3s were moderately but significantly shorter in Type 1 diabetes patients in all four CD4+ subsets. At VDJ recombination sites, type 1 diabetes patients had fewer insertions and more deleted nucleotides. Naive, central memory and Treg TCRB repertoires appeared more alike in patients than in healthy donors.

All of the isolated RNA was reverse transcribed, so expressed TCRB transcripts were sequenced. Assay used: immunoSEQ multiplex PCR; TCRdb lists only in-frame clones, some missing. The top ten clones hold 0.015% to 0.019% of a sample with around 300,000 clones, roughly 15% of them seen once. All of the sorted populations showed purity greater than 95%. The specimen sequenced was naive CD4+ T cells from blood. This TCR was sampled from a man aged 18 to 29 with type 1 diabetes. This chain links TRBV18 with TRBJ2-1; 7 bases are shared with TRBD1. The CDR3 reads CASSPRTGEDEQFF. In DNA form, the CDR3 reads TGTGCCAGCTCACCAAGGACAGGTGAGGATGAGCAGTTCTTC.